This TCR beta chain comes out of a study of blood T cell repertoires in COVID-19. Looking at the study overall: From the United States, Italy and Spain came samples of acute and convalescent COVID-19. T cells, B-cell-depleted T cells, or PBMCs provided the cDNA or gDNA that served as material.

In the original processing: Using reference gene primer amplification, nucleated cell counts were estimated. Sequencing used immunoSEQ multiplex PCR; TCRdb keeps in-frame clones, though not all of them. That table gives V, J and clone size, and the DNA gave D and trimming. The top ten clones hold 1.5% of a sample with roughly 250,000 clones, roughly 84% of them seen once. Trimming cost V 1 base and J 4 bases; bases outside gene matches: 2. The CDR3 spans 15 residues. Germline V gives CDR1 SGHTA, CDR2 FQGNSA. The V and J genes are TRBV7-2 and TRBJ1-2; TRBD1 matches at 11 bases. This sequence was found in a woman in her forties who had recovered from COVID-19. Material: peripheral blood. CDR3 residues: CASSLGTGGAYGYTF. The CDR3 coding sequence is TGTGCCAGCAGCTTAGGGACAGGGGGCGCCTATGGCTACACCTTC.